This TCR beta chain was identified during a study of T cells in Graves' hyperthyroidism and ophthalmopathy. Trimming pared 5 bases from V and 12 bases from J, leaving 18 bases between. The CDR3 covers 13 residues. The germline gives CDR1 MNHNS, CDR2 SASEGT. Researchers took RNA transcripts and amplified the TCR beta CDR3 regions from them. The TCR CDR3 first-round RT-PCR relied on the HTBI primer set. TCRdb re-called the multiplex PCR reads with MiXCR, one entry per CDR3 protein. The sample has about 640,000 distinct CDR3 sequences, approximately 15% seen once. The source material was blood. This receptor was obtained from a woman aged 45-65 years with Graves' ophthalmopathy. The chain couples TRBV6-1 to TRBJ2-3, with D tentatively TRBD2 (6 bases). The chain's CDR3 is CASSPLAGRGQYF. CDR3 bases: TGTGCCAGCAGTCCCCTTGCGGGACGAGGCCAGTATTTT.